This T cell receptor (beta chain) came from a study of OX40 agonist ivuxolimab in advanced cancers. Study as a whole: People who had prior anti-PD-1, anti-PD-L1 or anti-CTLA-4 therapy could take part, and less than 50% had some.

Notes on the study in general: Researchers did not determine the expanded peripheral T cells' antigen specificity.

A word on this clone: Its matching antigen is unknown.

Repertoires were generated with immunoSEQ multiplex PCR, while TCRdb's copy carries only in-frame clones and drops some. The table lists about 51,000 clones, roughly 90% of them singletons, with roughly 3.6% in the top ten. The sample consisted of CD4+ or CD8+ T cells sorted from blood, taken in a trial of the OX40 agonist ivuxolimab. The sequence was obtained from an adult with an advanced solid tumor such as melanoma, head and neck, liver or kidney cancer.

CDR3 nucleotide sequence: TGTGCCAGCAGGGCGACAGCGAACACTGAAGCTTTCTTT. Protein product: CASRATANTEAFF. The V and J genes are TRBV6-5 and TRBJ1-1; D may be TRBD1 (5 bases). This CDR3 region has 13 residues. Trimming pared 6 bases from V and 1 base from J, leaving 9 bases between. CDR1 and CDR2 (germline): MNHEY, SVGAGI.